The entry below describes one TCR beta chain. Its antigen is as yet unknown. Participants comprised healthy donors of bone marrow. This entry comes from a study of cytomegalovirus exposure and HLA in healthy donors. Study-wide points: With later analysis, a missense DCLRE1C variant became linked to TCR beta V- and J-gene trimming. Most observed TCR sequences were rare, whereas some public TCRs were detected in many donors.

The CDR3 totals 14 residues. Germline V gives CDR1 SGHRS, CDR2 YFSETQ. Trimming shortened V by 5 bases and J by 3 bases, and 12 bases separated the two germline ends. The PCR used 60 Vbeta and 13 Jbeta primers. Original processing methods: Around 11 million shared chains were among some 75 million unique TCR beta chains counted in a later analysis. Clones were read by immunoSEQ multiplex PCR, and TCRdb kept only the in-frame ones, dropping some. From that table come the V and J calls and clone size; the DNA was used to work out D and trimming. Among roughly 200,000 clones, around 89% were seen once, and the ten largest hold 0.9% to 1.1%.

Sequenced: PBMCs. This receptor was identified in a woman aged 18-35 years in good health and CMV-seronegative. The chain combines TRBV5-1 with TRBJ2-1; D is possibly TRBD2 (5 bases). This CDR3 is CASRQRPGYNEQFF. The CDR3, as DNA: TGCGCCAGCAGACAGCGGCCCGGCTACAATGAGCAGTTCTTC. Combining the CDR3 with reference TRBV5-1 and TRBJ2-1 gives the whole variable domain KAGVTQTPRYLIKTRGQQVTLSCSPISGHRSVSWYQQTPGQGLQFLFEYFSETQRNKGNFPGRFSGRQFSNSRSEMNVSTLELGDSALYLCASRQRPGYNEQFFGPGTRLTVL.